What follows are 16 T cell receptor beta chains derived from one specimen sequenced in a study of shared clonotypes between healthy human individuals. Libraries were prepared by immunoSEQ multiplex PCR; TCRdb keeps only in-frame clonotypes and omits some of them. The sample has a few hundred thousand clones, roughly four fifths seen once. The sequenced sample consisted of PBMCs. Receptors were obtained from a woman between 40 and 50 years old in good health. Some clones in this sample may be carry-over from other donors' samples.

The chain recombines TRBV5-1 with TRBJ2-4; TRBD1 might be the D (6 bases). There are 17 residues in the CDR3. The germline V gene encodes CDR1 SGHRS and CDR2 YFSETQ. Between the trimmed V and J ends, which lost 0 bases and 2 bases, there was a span of 15 bases. The DNA of the CDR3 is TGCGCCAGCAGCTTGGGGACAGCTTTGGGACCCAAAAACATTCAGTACTTC. Protein: CASSLGTALGPKNIQYF.

A single count supports this clone. This chain links TRBV7-2 with TRBJ2-7; no clear D. From germline, CDR1 is SGHTA and CDR2 FQGNSA. The CDR3 totals 14 residues. V was pared by 5 bases and J by 2 bases, with 13 bases between. The CDR3 protein is CASSAPPPAYEQYF. CDR3 in DNA: TGTGCCAGCAGCGCACCCCCCCCCGCCTACGAGCAGTACTTC.

The chain carries TRBV28 and TRBJ2-2; D gene ambiguous. The CDR3 totals 14 residues. Trimming cost V 7 bases and J 7 bases, with 16 bases left between them. Germline-derived CDR1 and CDR2 are MDHEN and SYDVKM. This CDR3 is CASTTHQVLGELFF. The CDR3 region has the DNA TGTGCCAGCACCACGCACCAGGTACTCGGGGAGCTGTTTTTT.

V and J are TRBV9 and TRBJ2-3; 9 bases align to TRBD2. The ends lost 3 bases at V and 3 bases at J; junction bases unmatched: 17. Germline V gene data show CDR1 as SGDLS and CDR2 as YYNGEE. This CDR3 is 19 amino acids long. CDR3 coding DNA: TGTGCCAGCAGCGCGAGGGTTTACGAGGGTAGCGGGAGAACAGATACGCAGTATTTT. Its translation: CASSARVYEGSGRTDTQYF.

This clone appeared many times. The rearrangement joins TRBV27 to TRBJ2-7; 9 bases are a match to TRBD1. CDR1 is MNHEY, CDR2 SMNVEV, per germline (reference sequence). The CDR3 is 14 amino acids. The V gene end was trimmed by 3 bases and the J gene end by 2 bases; junction bases not matched to a gene: 2. The CDR3 DNA sequence: TGTGCCAGCAGTTTGGACAGGGGTCCCTACGAGCAGTACTTC. Protein sequence: CASSLDRGPYEQYF.

The chain uses TRBV4-1 and TRBJ2-1; 9 positions match TRBD2. Germline CDR1 and CDR2: MGHRA and YSYEKL. The CDR3 length is 16 residues. V shed 2 bases and J 12 bases; nucleotides not matched to a gene: 14. The CDR3 DNA reads TGCGCCAGCAGCCAATTCAAGGGGCGGGAGGGCCTTGGGCAGTTCTTC. The encoded protein is CASSQFKGREGLGQFF.

This chain uses TRBV30 with TRBJ2-7, with TRBD1 identical over 11 bases. Germline trimming cut 4 bases from V and 3 bases from J; bases unmatched to any gene: 8. CDR1 and CDR2 from the germline V gene are GTSNPN and SVGIG (reference sequence). The CDR3 covers 15 residues. The CDR3 DNA sequence: TGTGCCTGGACCTTGGACAGGGGGCCCAACTACGAGCAGTACTTC. Translated, it gives CAWTLDRGPNYEQYF.

The count of this clone is one. The chain recombines TRBV5-4 with TRBJ1-1; D is uncertain. CDR1 is SGHNT, CDR2 YYREEE, per germline (reference sequence). The CDR3 runs to 15 residues. The V and J ends lost 0 bases and 0 bases respectively, with 9 bases between them. CDR3 in amino acids: CASSLAGIMNTEAFF. Written as DNA, the CDR3 is TGTGCCAGCAGCTTGGCCGGGATAATGAACACTGAAGCTTTCTTT.

The chain couples TRBV6-5 to TRBJ1-2; D gene unclear. The CDR3 is 12 amino acids. V lost 5 bases to trimming and J lost 8 bases, with 12 bases between them. Germline CDR1 is MNHEY and CDR2 is SVGAGI. CDR3 in DNA: TGTGCCAGCAGTGAGGCAGGCCGGGGCTACACCTTC. Its protein product is CASSEAGRGYTF.

The rearrangement links TRBV28 to TRBJ2-1; tentative D call: TRBD2 (7 bases). Germline V gives CDR1 MDHEN, CDR2 SYDVKM. The CDR3 runs to 16 residues. The V end lost 7 bases, the J end lost 4 bases, and 20 bases lay between the germline ends. The CDR3 loop reads CASTMIGGGGYNEQFF. The CDR3 region has the DNA TGTGCCAGCACCATGATTGGGGGAGGGGGGTACAATGAGCAGTTCTTC.

This clone was observed once. The rearrangement uses TRBV28 and TRBJ1-1, with 7 bases fitting TRBD1. This CDR3 contains 15 residues. From germline, CDR1 is MDHEN and CDR2 SYDVKM. V lost 4 bases, J lost 5 bases, and 10 bases stayed unmatched. The CDR3 nucleotides are TGTGCCAGCAGTTCATACAGGGGCAGGGATACTGAAGCTTTCTTT. As protein: CASSSYRGRDTEAFF.

This clone was observed a single time. The chain couples TRBV19 to TRBJ2-5; TRBD1 aligns across 7 bases. Trimming took 6 bases from V and 2 from J; bases not matched to a gene: 9. Germline CDR1 and CDR2: LNHDA and SQIVND (reference sequence). The CDR3 contains 15 residues. CDR3 in DNA: TGTGCCAGTAGCCCTGGGACAGCTAAACAAGAGACCCAGTACTTC. It codes for CASSPGTAKQETQYF.

The chain couples TRBV7-8 to TRBJ1-1; D uncertain. Germline V CDR1 and CDR2: SGHVS, FQNEAQ. The CDR3 length is 15 residues. Trimming cost V 1 base and J 5 bases, with 14 bases left between them. This CDR3 is CASSLVRGVSTEAFF. The DNA for the CDR3 is TGTGCCAGCAGCTTAGTTCGAGGAGTTTCGACTGAAGCTTTCTTT.

About this clone: A much larger clone is a single base away; this may be a read error. V is TRBV19 and J is TRBJ1-1; D unclear. CDR3 length equals 13 residues. Germline CDR1 is LNHDA and CDR2 is SQIVND (reference sequence). Trimming took 5 bases from V and 2 from J, leaving 9 bases between them. CDR3 DNA sequence: TGTGCCAGTAGTTCAAGGCTCAACACTGAAGCTTTCTTT. The encoded protein is CASSSRLNTEAFF.

The chain carries TRBV29-1 and TRBJ2-7; perhaps TRBD1 as D (5 bases). Germline assignment: CDR1 SQVTM and CDR2 ANQGSEA. V lost 6 bases and J lost 7, with 22 bases in between. The CDR3 is 14 residues long. CDR3 in amino acids: CSVDSAGAVGEQYF. The CDR3, as DNA: TGCAGCGTCGACTCAGCTGGGGCGGTTGGGGAGCAGTACTTC.

The chain recombines TRBV15 with TRBJ2-5, with TRBD1 identical over 8 bases. The junction had 7 bases not matched to a gene; V was cut back by 0 bases and J by 4 bases. This CDR3 has 16 residues. Germline V gives CDR1 LNHNV, CDR2 YYDKDF (reference sequence). The CDR3 here is CATSRDGADRGETQYF. As DNA, the CDR3 is TGTGCCACCAGCAGAGATGGGGCCGACAGGGGAGAGACCCAGTACTTC.